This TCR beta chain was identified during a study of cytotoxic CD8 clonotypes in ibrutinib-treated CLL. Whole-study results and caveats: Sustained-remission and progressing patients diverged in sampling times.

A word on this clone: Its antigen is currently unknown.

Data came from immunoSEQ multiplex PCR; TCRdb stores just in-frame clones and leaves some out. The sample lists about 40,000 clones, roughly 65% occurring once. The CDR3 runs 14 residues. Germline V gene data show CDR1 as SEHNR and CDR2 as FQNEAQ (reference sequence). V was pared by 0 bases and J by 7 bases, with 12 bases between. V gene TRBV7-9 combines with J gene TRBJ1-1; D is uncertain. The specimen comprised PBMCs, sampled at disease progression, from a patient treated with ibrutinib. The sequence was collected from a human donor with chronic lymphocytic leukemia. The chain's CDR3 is CASSLAMDPFEAFF. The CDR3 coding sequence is TGTGCCAGCAGCTTAGCTATGGACCCCTTTGAAGCTTTCTTT.